This TCR beta chain was profiled in a study of cytomegalovirus exposure and HLA in healthy donors. With regard to this clone: Its antigen is still unknown.

From germline, CDR1 is SGHTA and CDR2 FQGNSA. The CDR3 is 15 amino acids. V was shortened by 1 base and J by 6 bases, with 12 bases between the two germline ends. Use of 60 Vbeta and 13 Jbeta primers characterized the PCR. Assay: immunoSEQ multiplex PCR; the TCRdb copy retains only in-frame clones and omits some. The sample contains 100,000 or so clones, about 83% of which appear only once. Study observations and caveats: In a later analysis, 16,951 TCR beta sequences were associated with HLA alleles at 0.05 false discovery rate. Later work found most CMV-associated TCR beta chains apparently HLA-restricted. Published work reported that the classifier diagnosed cytomegalovirus status with high specificity and sensitivity.

The sample was PBMCs. V and J are TRBV7-2 and TRBJ2-2; no reliable D call. The receptor's source is a young man in good health and CMV-seronegative. CDR3 DNA: TGTGCCAGCAGCTTAGGTGGTAGTCTGTCCGGGGAGCTGTTTTTT. Translating gives CASSLGGSLSGELFF.